This T cell receptor beta chain was captured in a study of T cells after yellow fever vaccination. From germline, CDR1 is SGHTA and CDR2 FQGTGA. This CDR3 region has 15 residues. V gave up 2 bases and J gave up 6 bases; unmatched junction bases: 10. Via MiXCR, TCRdb re-called the 5' RACE reads, giving one row per CDR3 protein. The table has about 240,000 distinct CDR3 sequences, less than 8.5% seen once. This clonotype was seen a few times. The V call is TRBV7-3, the J call TRBJ2-7; 7 bases match TRBD2. The sequence was obtained from a man between 25 and 39 years old who received the YFV17D yellow fever vaccine. This specimen consisted of CD4+ T cells sorted from PBMCs, obtained 15 days after the yellow fever booster vaccination. The CDR3 here is CASSLLGRETGEQYF. In DNA form, the CDR3 reads TGTGCCAGCAGCTTATTAGGGCGGGAGACGGGCGAGCAGTACTTC.